This TCR beta chain was captured in a study of CD8+CD57+ T cells in acquired aplastic anemia. Study information: Recorded DNA amounts for sorted CD4+ and CD8+ cells had an average of around 3.5 ug.

The CDR3 contains 16 residues. CDR1 is SSHAT, CDR2 FNYEAQ, per germline (reference sequence). Template material for TCR beta VDJ and CDR3 profiling consisted of genomic DNA. MiXCR, applied by TCRdb to the reads, yields one record per CDR3 protein. The table shows about 270,000 distinct CDR3 sequences, with around 60% occurring only once. Study observations and caveats: Significant differences in CD8+ Simpson's diversity were not observed between patients and controls. Both patients and controls carried the same twenty-nine CD8+ CDR3 sequences.

This clonotype has a single count. The antigen is unknown. One end of the junction is discordant with germline, which a read error may explain. The receptor was isolated from a human donor with severe aplastic anemia or a healthy control (not recorded which). Sequenced: sorted CD4+, CD8+, or CD8+CD57+ T cells (not recorded which) from PBMCs. This chain joins TRBV7-7 and TRBJ2-3, with 11 bases identical to TRBD1. This CDR3 is CASSSGQGVMADTQYF. Here the CDR3 DNA reads TGTGCTAGCAGCTCGGGACAGGGGGTAATGGCAGATACGCAGTATTTT.